This T cell receptor beta chain was identified in a study of blood T cells in healthy people across ages. Notes on the study in general: Expanded clonotype shifts may have been confounded, as the donors had an unknown CMV status. The long-lived group displayed more naive CD4+ cells, plus higher diversity, than the aged donors did.

It was with a sample-barcoded 5' primer and a J-beta primer mix that a second PCR of about 6 to 12 cycles was run. One entry per CDR3 protein results from TCRdb running MiXCR on the 5' RACE reads. Among approximately 1,000,000 distinct CDR3 sequences listed, 30% to 40% were seen once. The germline CDR1 and CDR2 sequences are SNHLY and FYNNEI. The CDR3 spans 17 residues. Trimming took 7 bases from V and 1 from J, leaving 22 bases between them. Roughly 9.8 milliliters of peripheral blood were drawn from each donor. Every sample gave at least 5 micrograms of total RNA when it was extracted. About this clonotype itself: Its antigen is unknown.

The sequenced sample was blood. The receptor's source is a man between 18 and 29 years old in good health. The rearrangement links TRBV2 to TRBJ1-1, with a tentative D call TRBD1 (5 bases). The DNA of the CDR3 is TGTGCCAGCAAGGGACGAATAGAAGGGGTACCGAACACTGAAGCTTTCTTT. Encoded protein: CASKGRIEGVPNTEAFF.